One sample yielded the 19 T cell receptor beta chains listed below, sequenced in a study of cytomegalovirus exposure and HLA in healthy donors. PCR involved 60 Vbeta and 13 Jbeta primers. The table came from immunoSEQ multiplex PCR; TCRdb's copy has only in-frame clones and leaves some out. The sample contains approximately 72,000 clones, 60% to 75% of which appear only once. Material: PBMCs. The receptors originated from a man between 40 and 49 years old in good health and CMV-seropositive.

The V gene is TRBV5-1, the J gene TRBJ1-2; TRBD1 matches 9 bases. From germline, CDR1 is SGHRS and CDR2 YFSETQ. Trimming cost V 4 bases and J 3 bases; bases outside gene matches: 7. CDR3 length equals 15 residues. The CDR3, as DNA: TGCGCCAGCAGCGCACCGGACAGGGGTGACTATGGCTACACCTTC. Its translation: CASSAPDRGDYGYTF. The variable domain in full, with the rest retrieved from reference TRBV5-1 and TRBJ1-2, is KAGVTQTPRYLIKTRGQQVTLSCSPISGHRSVSWYQQTPGQGLQFLFEYFSETQRNKGNFPGRFSGRQFSNSRSEMNVSTLELGDSALYLCASSAPDRGDYGYTFGSGTRLTVV.

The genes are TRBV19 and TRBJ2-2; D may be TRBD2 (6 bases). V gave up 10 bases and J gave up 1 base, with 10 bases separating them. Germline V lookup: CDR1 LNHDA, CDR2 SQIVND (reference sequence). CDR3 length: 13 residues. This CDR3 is CATLEGNTGELFF. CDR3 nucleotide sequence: TGTGCCACCTTGGAGGGGAACACCGGGGAGCTGTTTTTT.

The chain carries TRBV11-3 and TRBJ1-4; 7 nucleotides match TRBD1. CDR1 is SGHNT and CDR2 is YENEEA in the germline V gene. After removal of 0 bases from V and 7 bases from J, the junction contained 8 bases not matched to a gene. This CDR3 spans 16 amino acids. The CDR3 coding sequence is TGTGCCAGCAGCTTAGAGAGGACAGGCGGCGGTGAAAAACTGTTTTTT. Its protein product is CASSLERTGGGEKLFF.

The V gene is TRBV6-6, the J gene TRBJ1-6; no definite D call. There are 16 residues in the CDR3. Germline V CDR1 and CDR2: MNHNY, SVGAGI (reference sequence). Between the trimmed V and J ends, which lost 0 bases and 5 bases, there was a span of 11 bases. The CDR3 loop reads CASSYSLGGNNSPLHF. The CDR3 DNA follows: TGTGCCAGCAGTTACTCGCTTGGAGGGAATAATTCACCCCTCCACTTT.

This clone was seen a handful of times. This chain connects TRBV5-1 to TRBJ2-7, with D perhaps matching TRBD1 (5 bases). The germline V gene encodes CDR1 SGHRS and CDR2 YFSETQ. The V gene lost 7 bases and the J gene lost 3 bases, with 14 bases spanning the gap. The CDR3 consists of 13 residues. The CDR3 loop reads CASRSGSFYEQYF. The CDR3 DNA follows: TGCGCCAGCCGATCAGGGTCGTTCTACGAGCAGTACTTC.

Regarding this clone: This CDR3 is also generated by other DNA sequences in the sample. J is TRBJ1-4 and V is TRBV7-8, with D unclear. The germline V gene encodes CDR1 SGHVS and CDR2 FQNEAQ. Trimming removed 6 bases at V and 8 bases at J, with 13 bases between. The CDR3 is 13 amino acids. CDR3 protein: CASSPIAEEKLFF. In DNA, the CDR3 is TGTGCCAGCAGTCCTATTGCCGAGGAAAAACTGTTTTTT. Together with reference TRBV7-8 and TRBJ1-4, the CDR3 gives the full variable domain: GAGVSQSPRYKVAKRGQDVALRCDPISGHVSLFWYQQALGQGPEFLTYFQNEAQLDKSGLPSDRFFAERPEGSVSTLKIQRTQQEDSAVYLCASSPIAEEKLFFGSGTQLSVL.

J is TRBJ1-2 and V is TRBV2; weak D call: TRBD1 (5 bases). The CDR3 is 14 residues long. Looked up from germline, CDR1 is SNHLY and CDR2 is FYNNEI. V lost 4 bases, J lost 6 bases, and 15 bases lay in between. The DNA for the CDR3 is TGTGCCAGCAGTGTTCTTCAGGGCCGGGATGGCTACACCTTC. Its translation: CASSVLQGRDGYTF. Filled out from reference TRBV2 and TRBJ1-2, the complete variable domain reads EPEVTQTPSHQVTQMGQEVILRCVPISNHLYFYWYRQILGQKVEFLVSFYNNEISEKSEIFDDQFSVERPDGSNFTLKIRSTKLEDSAMYFCASSVLQGRDGYTFGSGTRLTVV.

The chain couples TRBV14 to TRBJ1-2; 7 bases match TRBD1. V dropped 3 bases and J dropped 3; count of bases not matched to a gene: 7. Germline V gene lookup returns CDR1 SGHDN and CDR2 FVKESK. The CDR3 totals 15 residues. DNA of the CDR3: TGTGCCAGCAGCCAGACAGGGTGGGGAGACTATGGCTACACCTTC. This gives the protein CASSQTGWGDYGYTF.

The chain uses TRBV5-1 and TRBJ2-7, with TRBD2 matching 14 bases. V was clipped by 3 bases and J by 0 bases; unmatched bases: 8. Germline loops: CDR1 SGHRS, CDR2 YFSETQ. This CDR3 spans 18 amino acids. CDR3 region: CASSSGLAGGLVSYEQYF. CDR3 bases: TGCGCCAGCAGCTCTGGACTAGCGGGGGGCCTAGTCTCCTACGAGCAGTACTTC.

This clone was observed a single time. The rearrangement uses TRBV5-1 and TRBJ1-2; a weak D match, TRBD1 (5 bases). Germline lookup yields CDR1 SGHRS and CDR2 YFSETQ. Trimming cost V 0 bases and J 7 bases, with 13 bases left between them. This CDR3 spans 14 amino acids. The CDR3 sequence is CASSLDRQGGGYTF. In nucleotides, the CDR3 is TGCGCCAGCAGCTTGGATCGGCAGGGAGGTGGCTACACCTTC.

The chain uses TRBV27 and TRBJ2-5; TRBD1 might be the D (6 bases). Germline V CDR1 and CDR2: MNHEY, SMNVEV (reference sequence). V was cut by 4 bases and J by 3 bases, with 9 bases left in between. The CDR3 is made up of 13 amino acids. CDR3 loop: CASSWGHKETQYF. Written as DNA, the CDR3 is TGTGCCAGCAGTTGGGGGCACAAAGAGACCCAGTACTTC.

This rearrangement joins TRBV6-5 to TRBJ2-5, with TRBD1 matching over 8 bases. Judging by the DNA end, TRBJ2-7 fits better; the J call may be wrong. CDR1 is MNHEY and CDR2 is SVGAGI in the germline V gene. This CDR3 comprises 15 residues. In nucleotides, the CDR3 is TGTGCCAGCAGCCATCAGGGGGCTGACTCCTACGAGCAGTACTTC. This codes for CASSHQGADSYEQYF.

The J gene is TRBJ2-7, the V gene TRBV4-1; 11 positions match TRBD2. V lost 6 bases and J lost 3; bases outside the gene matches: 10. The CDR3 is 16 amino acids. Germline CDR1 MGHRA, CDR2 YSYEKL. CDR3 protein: CASSMLPGTSGYEQYF. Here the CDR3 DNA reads TGCGCCAGCAGTATGTTACCCGGGACTAGCGGCTACGAGCAGTACTTC.

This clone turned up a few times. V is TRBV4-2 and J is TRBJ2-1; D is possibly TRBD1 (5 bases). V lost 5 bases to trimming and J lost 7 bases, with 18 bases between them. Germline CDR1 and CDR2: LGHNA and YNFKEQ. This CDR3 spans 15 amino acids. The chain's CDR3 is CASSKGTTTGNEQFF. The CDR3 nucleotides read TGTGCCAGCAGCAAAGGAACTACCACAGGAAATGAGCAGTTCTTC.

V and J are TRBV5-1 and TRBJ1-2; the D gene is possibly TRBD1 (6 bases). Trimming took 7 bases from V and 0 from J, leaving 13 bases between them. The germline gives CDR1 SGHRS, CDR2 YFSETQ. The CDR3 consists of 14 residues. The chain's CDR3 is CASRWDTTNYGYTF. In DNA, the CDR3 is TGCGCCAGCCGCTGGGACACAACTAACTATGGCTACACCTTC.

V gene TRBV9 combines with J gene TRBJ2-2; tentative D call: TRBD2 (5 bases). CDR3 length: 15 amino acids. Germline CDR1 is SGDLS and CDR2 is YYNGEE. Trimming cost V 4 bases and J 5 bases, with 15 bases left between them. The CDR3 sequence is CASSPTPGSTGELFF. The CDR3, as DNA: TGTGCCAGCAGCCCAACCCCTGGGAGTACCGGGGAGCTGTTTTTT.

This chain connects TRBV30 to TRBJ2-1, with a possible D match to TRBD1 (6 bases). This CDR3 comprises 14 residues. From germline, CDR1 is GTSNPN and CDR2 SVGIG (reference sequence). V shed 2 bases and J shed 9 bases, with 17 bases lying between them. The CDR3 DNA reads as TGTGCCTGGAGTTCTGGTCCAAAAGGGGGTGAGCAGTTCTTC. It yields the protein CAWSSGPKGGEQFF.

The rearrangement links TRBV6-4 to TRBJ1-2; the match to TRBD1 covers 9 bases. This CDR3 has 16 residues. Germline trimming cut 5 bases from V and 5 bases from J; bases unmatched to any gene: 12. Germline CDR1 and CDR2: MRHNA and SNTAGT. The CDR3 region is CASSKTGQGMAYGYTF. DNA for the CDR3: TGTGCCAGCAGTAAAACGGGACAGGGAATGGCATATGGCTACACCTTC.

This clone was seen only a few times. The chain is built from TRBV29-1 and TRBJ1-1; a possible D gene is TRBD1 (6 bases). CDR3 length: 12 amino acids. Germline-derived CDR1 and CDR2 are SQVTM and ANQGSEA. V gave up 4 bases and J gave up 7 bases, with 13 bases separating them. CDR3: CSVAGQGIEAFF. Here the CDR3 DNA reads TGCAGCGTTGCTGGCCAGGGGATTGAAGCTTTCTTT. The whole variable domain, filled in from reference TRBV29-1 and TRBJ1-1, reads SAVISQKPSRDICQRGTSLTIQCQVDSQVTMMFWYRQQPGQSLTLIATANQGSEATYESGFVIDKFPISRPNLTFSTLTVSNMSPEDSSIYLCSVAGQGIEAFFGQGTRLTVV.